These 28 T cell receptor beta chains originate from one sample sequenced in a study of long-term antiretroviral therapy in people with HIV (dated 2022 in TCRdb). The immunoSEQ hsTCRB v3.0 assay was used at survey level resolution for TRB variable region sequencing. Held by TCRdb, this immuneACCESS table contains in-frame sequences only and omits some clones. Under half of the omission traces to an unresolved V gene where checked; the cause of the rest is unknown. The sample includes tens of thousands of clones, with 85% to 95% observed a single time. About 3% of the sample is taken by the ten largest. Sequenced here: unsorted PBMCs, sampled 5.3 years after starting antiretroviral therapy. The receptors stem from a man aged 50-60 years with HIV.

This chain joins TRBV30 and TRBJ2-7; D gene uncertain. The CDR3 spans 12 residues. Germline V gene data show CDR1 as GTSNPN and CDR2 as SVGIG (reference sequence). V was cut by 6 bases and J by 5 bases, with 14 bases left in between. The CDR3 loop is CACRREMDEQYF. CDR3 bases: TGTGCCTGCCGTCGAGAAATGGACGAGCAGTACTTC.

J is TRBJ1-5 and V is TRBV5-6; 7 bases map to TRBD1. The ends lost 4 bases at V and 2 bases at J; junction bases unmatched: 6. CDR1 is SGHDT and CDR2 is YYEEEE in the germline V gene. The length of the CDR3 is 15 residues. CDR3 in DNA: TGTGCCAGCAGCCCCTCAACAGGGGGCAATCAGCCCCAGCATTTT. Protein: CASSPSTGGNQPQHF.

The chain joins TRBV30 to TRBJ1-1; D is perhaps TRBD1 (5 bases). Per germline, CDR1 GTSNPN and CDR2 SVGIG (reference sequence). The length of the CDR3 is 13 residues. V was clipped by 4 bases and J by 1 base, with 10 bases between them. This chain's CDR3 is CAWTNDRNTEAFF. The CDR3 coding sequence is TGTGCCTGGACCAACGACAGGAACACTGAAGCTTTCTTT.

V and J are TRBV6-6 and TRBJ1-2; D is ambiguous. The V end lost 2 bases, the J end lost 1 base, and 5 bases lay between the germline ends. The length of the CDR3 is 13 residues. Germline V gene lookup returns CDR1 MNHNY and CDR2 SVGAGI (reference sequence). CDR3 nucleotides: TGTGCCAGCAGTTACGGGATTAACTATGGCTACACCTTC. It translates to CASSYGINYGYTF.

The gene calls are TRBV11-3 and TRBJ2-6, with D tentatively TRBD1 (5 bases). This CDR3 spans 16 amino acids. CDR1 is SGHNT and CDR2 is YENEEA in the germline V gene. The germline V and J ends were trimmed by 1 base and 1 base, with 8 bases remaining between them. The CDR3 DNA reads TGTGCCAGCAGCTTAGGGGCAGGGTCTGGGGCCAACGTCCTGACTTTC. Its protein is CASSLGAGSGANVLTF.

CDR3 sequence reads: CASSEYGNNSPLHF. As DNA, the CDR3 is TGTGCCAGCAGTGAATATGGGAATAATTCACCCCTCCACTTT. V is TRBV25-1 and J is TRBJ1-6; D uncertain. The CDR3 covers 14 residues. V gave up 0 bases and J gave up 5 bases, with 5 bases separating them. Germline V CDR1 and CDR2: MGHDK, SYGVNS. Filled out from reference TRBV25-1 and TRBJ1-6, the complete variable domain reads EADIYQTPRYLVIGTGKKITLECSQTMGHDKMYWYQQDPGMELHLIHYSYGVNSTEKGDLSSESTVSRIRTEHFPLTLESARPSHTSQYLCASSEYGNNSPLHFGNGTRLTVT.

This sequence joins TRBV14 and TRBJ2-7; the D gene is possibly TRBD2 (6 bases). Trimming shortened V by 1 base and J by 0 bases, and 13 bases separated the two germline ends. The CDR3 has 16 residues. CDR1 SGHDN and CDR2 FVKESK come from the germline V gene. The CDR3 coding sequence is TGTGCCAGCAGCCAAGTCTCCGGAGGGAGCTCCTACGAGCAGTACTTC. Translating gives CASSQVSGGSSYEQYF.

The genes are TRBV29-1 and TRBJ2-1; 8 bases are shared with TRBD1. J was trimmed by 9 bases and V by 7 bases; bases with no gene match: 5. The CDR3 extends over 11 amino acids. The germline gives CDR1 SQVTM, CDR2 ANQGSEA. CDR3 residues: CSGDRGSEQFF. The CDR3 DNA is TGCAGCGGTGACAGGGGCAGTGAGCAGTTCTTC.

The chain uses TRBV7-8 and TRBJ2-7; TRBD1 agrees at 9 bases. Germline CDR1 and CDR2: SGHVS and FQNEAQ. V shed 3 bases and J 3 bases; nucleotides not matched to a gene: 12. CDR3 size: 17 residues. The CDR3 DNA reads TGTGCCAGCAGCTTTACAATGGACAGGGGACGGATCTACGAGCAGTACTTC. Encoded protein: CASSFTMDRGRIYEQYF.

The chain joins TRBV7-6 to TRBJ2-7; 9 bases match TRBD1. Germline V CDR1 and CDR2: SGHVS, FNYEAQ. After removal of 5 bases from V and 6 bases from J, the junction contained 5 bases not matched to a gene. The CDR3 is 13 residues long. The CDR3 spells CASSLTGGGEQYF. CDR3 nucleotides: TGTGCCAGCAGCCTGACAGGGGGAGGCGAGCAGTACTTC.

V and J are TRBV4-1 and TRBJ2-7; D gene uncertain. This CDR3 comprises 14 residues. Trimming pared 1 base from V and 3 bases from J, leaving 10 bases between. The germline V gene encodes CDR1 MGHRA and CDR2 YSYEKL. The CDR3 DNA reads TGCGCCAGCAGCCAAGGCGGATCCCTCTACGAGCAGTACTTC. As protein: CASSQGGSLYEQYF.

The CDR3 region is CASSIGSGGAGDTQYF. In nucleotides, the CDR3 is TGTGCCAGTAGTATAGGTAGCGGGGGGGCCGGAGATACGCAGTATTTT. The chain carries TRBV19 and TRBJ2-3; 11 nucleotides line up with TRBD2. Trimming removed 1 base from V and 5 bases from J; junction bases left unmatched: 5. The CDR3 runs to 16 residues. CDR1 and CDR2 from the germline V gene are LNHDA and SQIVND (reference sequence).

The chain joins TRBV2 to TRBJ2-6, with D perhaps TRBD1 (5 bases). V was clipped by 6 bases and J by 0 bases, with 9 bases between them. Germline CDR1 is SNHLY and CDR2 is FYNNEI. The CDR3 runs to 15 residues. The chain's CDR3 is CASRAGYSGANVLTF. DNA for the CDR3: TGTGCCAGCAGGGCAGGGTACTCTGGGGCCAACGTCCTGACTTTC.

The chain employs TRBV5-1 and TRBJ2-5, with D possibly called TRBD1 or TRBD2 (6 bases each). Germline-derived CDR1 and CDR2 are SGHRS and YFSETQ. The V gene lost 5 bases and the J gene lost 1 base, with 18 bases spanning the gap. CDR3 size: 16 residues. The CDR3 coding sequence is TGCGCCAGCAGACCGTCTCAGGGGAGGTTCCAAGAGACCCAGTACTTC. It translates to CASRPSQGRFQETQYF.

The chain carries TRBV7-2 and TRBJ1-6; 9 bases fit TRBD1. The ends lost 6 bases at V and 9 bases at J; junction bases unmatched: 12. CDR1 SGHTA and CDR2 FQGNSA come from the germline V gene. CDR3 length: 16 amino acids. The CDR3 DNA reads as TGTGCCAGCAGTCGCATTTCCGGGACAGGGACTTCACCCCTCCACTTT. This translates into CASSRISGTGTSPLHF.

V usage is TRBV27 and J usage is TRBJ2-2; D not certain. The V end lost 3 bases, the J end lost 0 bases, and 11 bases lay between the germline ends. CDR1 and CDR2 from the germline V gene are MNHEY and SMNVEV (reference sequence). The CDR3 contains 16 residues. The CDR3 region has the DNA TGTGCCAGCAGTTTCGATAGCACTGCGAACACCGGGGAGCTGTTTTTT. Protein sequence: CASSFDSTANTGELFF.

This clone was seen just once. The chain employs TRBV5-4 and TRBJ1-1; D call uncertain. Trimming left V 10 bases short and J 4 bases short, with 14 bases between. This CDR3 has 12 amino acids. Germline CDR1 and CDR2: SGHNT and YYREEE (reference sequence). CDR3 nucleotides: TGTGCCTCACTCAAGGCCGGCACTGAAGCTTTCTTT. It encodes CASLKAGTEAFF.

CDR3 protein: CASSGGESNQPQHF. The CDR3 nucleotides read TGTGCCAGCAGTGGTGGGGAGAGCAATCAGCCCCAGCATTTT. V usage is TRBV2 and J usage is TRBJ1-5; D is unresolved. The CDR3 consists of 14 residues. Trimming shortened V by 4 bases and J by 1 base, and 8 bases separated the two germline ends. Germline V gene sequence: CDR1 SNHLY, CDR2 FYNNEI.

This chain connects TRBV5-4 to TRBJ2-5; 7 bases are shared with TRBD2. The CDR3 length is 14 residues. The V segment lost 3 bases and the J segment 3 bases; nucleotides outside the gene matches: 5. The germline V gene encodes CDR1 SGHNT and CDR2 YYREEE (reference sequence). CDR3 sequence (DNA): TGTGCCAGCAGCTCAGGACTAGTGGAAGAGACCCAGTACTTC. Its protein product is CASSSGLVEETQYF.

The chain uses TRBV9 and TRBJ2-3; possibly TRBD2 for D (7 bases). V lost 4 bases, J lost 3 bases, and 21 bases lay in between. This CDR3 has 17 amino acids. Germline-derived CDR1 and CDR2 are SGDLS and YYNGEE. This CDR3 reads CASSLEGGGVYTDTQYF. The CDR3 DNA reads TGTGCCAGCAGCCTCGAAGGCGGGGGCGTTTATACAGATACGCAGTATTTT.

CDR3 in DNA: TGTGCCAGCAGTGAAGGGGCAGCGCTGACCTCCTATGGCTACACCTTC. It is translated as CASSEGAALTSYGYTF. The V gene is TRBV25-1, the J gene TRBJ1-2; perhaps TRBD1 as D (5 bases). CDR3 length: 16 residues. The V gene's germline CDR1 is MGHDK and CDR2 SYGVNS. V shed 2 bases and J shed 4 bases, with 17 bases lying between them.

The chain couples TRBV6-1 to TRBJ1-3, with D hard to call. With 6 bases removed from V and 1 base from J, the gap between germline ends came to 10 bases. The germline gives CDR1 MNHNS, CDR2 SASEGT. This CDR3 has 14 residues. CDR3 amino acids: CASSPARSGNTIYF. The CDR3 nucleotides read TGTGCCAGCAGCCCCGCGAGATCTGGAAACACCATATATTTT.

This clone was recorded once. The rearrangement uses TRBV19 and TRBJ1-2, with D maybe TRBD1 (5 bases). The CDR3 runs to 15 residues. Germline loops: CDR1 LNHDA, CDR2 SQIVND (reference sequence). V was pared by 1 base and J by 6 bases, with 15 bases between. The chain's CDR3 is CASSIGTTGRDGYTF. DNA of the CDR3: TGTGCCAGTAGTATAGGTACGACGGGCAGGGATGGCTACACCTTC.

Here the CDR3 DNA reads TGCGCCAGCAGCTCAAATGGGGCCACGAATTCACCCCTCCACTTT. It is translated as CASSSNGATNSPLHF. The chain employs TRBV5-1 and TRBJ1-6; possibly TRBD1 for D (5 bases). This CDR3 contains 15 residues. V was shortened by 3 bases and J by 7 bases, with 14 bases between the two germline ends. The germline V gene has CDR1 SGHRS and CDR2 YFSETQ.

The chain is built from TRBV18 and TRBJ2-3, with D unclear. Germline V lookup: CDR1 KGHSH, CDR2 LQKENI. The ends were cut back, 4 bases at V and 4 bases at J, with 6 bases in the middle. The CDR3 covers 12 residues. The CDR3 bases are TGTGCCAGCTCACTTGGGGCAGATACGCAGTATTTT. This gives the protein CASSLGADTQYF.

This chain joins TRBV5-1 and TRBJ2-1, with 10 positions matching TRBD1. The germline V gene encodes CDR1 SGHRS and CDR2 YFSETQ. V was clipped by 0 bases and J by 4 bases; unmatched bases: 13. The CDR3 is 19 residues long. CDR3 coding DNA: TGCGCCAGCAGCTTGGGACAGGGGGCCCCCGAGCCTTTGTACAATGAGCAGTTCTTC. Translating gives CASSLGQGAPEPLYNEQFF.

V and J are TRBV9 and TRBJ2-7; 9 bases are shared with TRBD1. V lost 3 bases to trimming and J lost 4 bases; unmatched junction nucleotides: 8. This CDR3 comprises 15 residues. Germline assignment: CDR1 SGDLS and CDR2 YYNGEE. CDR3 DNA: TGTGCCAGCAGCGCCGGGACAGGGACTTTTTACGAGCAGTACTTC. Its protein product is CASSAGTGTFYEQYF.

The V call is TRBV7-3, the J call TRBJ1-1, with D uncertain. This CDR3 region has 13 residues. Trimming pared 2 bases from V and 5 bases from J, leaving 9 bases between. CDR1 SGHTA and CDR2 FQGTGA come from the germline V gene. The CDR3 protein is CASSLWVETEAFF. CDR3 sequence (DNA): TGTGCCAGCAGCTTATGGGTGGAGACTGAAGCTTTCTTT.